These 18 T cell receptor beta chains originate from one sample sequenced in a study of T cells in Graves' hyperthyroidism and ophthalmopathy. Using RNA transcripts as the source, TCR beta CDR3 regions were amplified. When the TCR CDR3 underwent first-round RT-PCR, the HTBI primer set was used. TCRdb re-called the multiplex PCR reads through MiXCR, storing one row per CDR3 protein. The sample has about half a million distinct CDR3 sequences; 20% are singletons. Sequencing used blood. Receptor source: a middle-aged man with Graves' ophthalmopathy.

The chain is built from TRBV6-1 and TRBJ2-5; 7 positions agree with TRBD1. The CDR3 contains 13 residues. The V segment lost 7 bases and the J segment 5 bases; nucleotides outside the gene matches: 7. Germline V CDR1 and CDR2: MNHNS, SASEGT. The CDR3 DNA follows: TGTGCCAGCACCACCGGGACAGAGGAGACCCAGTACTTC. Translation gives CASTTGTEETQYF.

V and J are TRBV9 and TRBJ1-2, with 7 bases identical to TRBD1. The V gene's germline CDR1 is SGDLS and CDR2 YYNGEE. Trimming cost V 4 bases and J 7 bases; bases outside gene matches: 7. The CDR3 consists of 13 residues. Written as DNA, the CDR3 is TGTGCCAGCAGCTTTAAGACAGGGTTTGGCTACACCTTC. Translating gives CASSFKTGFGYTF.

The table lists this clonotype with many counts. This chain uses TRBV11-2 with TRBJ2-1; no reliable D call. The CDR3 sequence is 13 residues long. CDR1 and CDR2 from the germline V gene are SGHAT and FQNNGV. The V gene lost 0 bases and the J gene lost 9 bases, with 9 bases spanning the gap. The CDR3 nucleotides are TGTGCCAGCAGCTTAGATAGCCGGCTTGAGCAGTTCTTC. Protein: CASSLDSRLEQFF.

Points on this clonotype: Being one base from a much bigger clone, this may be a read error. CDR3 nucleotides: TGCGCCGGCAGCTTGCAGGGGGTCACCTACAATGAGCAGTTCTTC. Residues: CAGSLQGVTYNEQFF. This chain links TRBV5-1 with TRBJ2-1; 7 bases align to TRBD1. The CDR3 has 15 amino acids. Germline loops: CDR1 SGHRS, CDR2 YFSETQ.

The chain joins TRBV7-9 to TRBJ2-6; D could derive from TRBD1 or TRBD2 (6 bases each). This CDR3 is 17 amino acids long. The V gene's germline CDR1 is SEHNR and CDR2 FQNEAQ (reference sequence). The V end was cut by 5 bases, the J end by 1 base, with 15 bases between. CDR3 residues: CASSPGQTSSGANVLTF. For the CDR3, the DNA is TGTGCCAGCAGCCCCGGACAGACTAGTTCTGGGGCCAACGTCCTGACTTTC.

In its sample, this clonotype was seen many times. V usage is TRBV20-1 and J usage is TRBJ2-7; TRBD2 matches at 9 bases. This CDR3 region has 14 residues. Looked up from germline, CDR1 is DFQATT and CDR2 is SNEGSKA (reference sequence). The trim removed 5 bases at V and 3 bases at J, leaving 8 bases unmatched. DNA of the CDR3: TGCAGTGCTGCCCTAGCGGGAAGGGACTACGAGCAGTACTTC. This codes for CSAALAGRDYEQYF.

The table lists this clonotype with a few counts. The chain uses TRBV10-3 and TRBJ1-4; TRBD1 agrees at 7 bases. The CDR3 sequence is 13 residues long. Trimming cost V 8 bases and J 8 bases; bases outside gene matches: 8. In germline, CDR1 is ENHRY, CDR2 SYGVKD. CDR3 residues: CAISTGRGEKLFF. DNA of the CDR3: TGTGCCATCTCGACAGGGCGAGGGGAAAAACTGTTTTTT.

The chain links TRBV4-1 to TRBJ1-1; D ambiguous. Germline V gene lookup returns CDR1 MGHRA and CDR2 YSYEKL. This CDR3 has 13 residues. V shed 6 bases and J shed 6 bases, with 14 bases lying between them. This CDR3 is CASRIGMVSEAFF. The CDR3 DNA is TGCGCCAGCAGAATAGGGATGGTGTCTGAAGCTTTCTTT.

The chain uses TRBV30 and TRBJ1-2; weak D call: TRBD1 (5 bases). Germline assignment: CDR1 GTSNPN and CDR2 SVGIG (reference sequence). V was clipped by 2 bases and J by 4 bases, with 23 bases between them. This CDR3 is built from 17 residues. DNA of the CDR3: TGTGCCTGGAGTCCCCTCGGGGGGGGAATCTCCTCCTATGGCTACACCTTC. It codes for CAWSPLGGGISSYGYTF.

This clonotype was seen only a few times. This chain connects TRBV14 to TRBJ1-4; D is ambiguous. CDR1 and CDR2 from the germline V gene are SGHDN and FVKESK. Trimming left V 4 bases short and J 0 bases short, with 12 bases between. CDR3 size: 16 residues. As DNA, the CDR3 is TGTGCCAGCAGCCCTTCCCGCGGGACAACTAATGAAAAACTGTTTTTT. Its translation: CASSPSRGTTNEKLFF.

This clonotype was detected a few times. The chain couples TRBV5-6 to TRBJ1-6; 10 nucleotides match TRBD1. Germline CDR1 is SGHDT and CDR2 is YYEEEE. CDR3 length: 16 residues. V was clipped by 4 bases and J by 5 bases; unmatched bases: 6. CDR3 nucleotide sequence: TGTGCCAGCAGCATCGGGACAGGGGTTCATAATTCACCCCTCCACTTT. Its protein is CASSIGTGVHNSPLHF.

The chain carries TRBV10-3 and TRBJ2-3; maybe TRBD1 (5 bases). Germline V gene lookup returns CDR1 ENHRY and CDR2 SYGVKD. This CDR3 is built from 14 residues. V was trimmed by 7 bases and J by 0 bases, leaving 11 bases between them. The DNA for the CDR3 is TGTGCCATCAACCCAGGGAATAGCACAGATACGCAGTATTTT. The encoded protein is CAINPGNSTDTQYF.

The CDR3 region has the DNA TGTGCCAGCAGCGTAGGGCTGGGAGTTAACTACGAGCAGTACTTC. As protein: CASSVGLGVNYEQYF. The V gene is TRBV9, the J gene TRBJ2-7, with D possibly TRBD2 on 5 matching bases. CDR1 and CDR2 from the germline V gene are SGDLS and YYNGEE. The CDR3 is 15 residues long. The V end lost 0 bases, the J end lost 3 bases, and 13 bases lay between the germline ends.

V is TRBV2 and J is TRBJ2-1; D is possibly TRBD1 (6 bases). Germline V gene lookup returns CDR1 SNHLY and CDR2 FYNNEI. V was shortened by 5 bases and J by 3 bases, with 14 bases between the two germline ends. The CDR3 contains 15 residues. In nucleotides, the CDR3 is TGTGCCAGCAGTCCCCCGGGACAACTCTACAATGAGCAGTTCTTC. Translated: CASSPPGQLYNEQFF. Filled out from reference TRBV2 and TRBJ2-1, the complete variable domain reads EPEVTQTPSHQVTQMGQEVILRCVPISNHLYFYWYRQILGQKVEFLVSFYNNEISEKSEIFDDQFSVERPDGSNFTLKIRSTKLEDSAMYFCASSPPGQLYNEQFFGPGTRLTVL.

This sequence joins TRBV6-1 and TRBJ2-1, with 10 positions matching TRBD2. Trimming took 6 bases from V and 9 from J; bases not matched to a gene: 8. This CDR3 is built from 14 residues. Germline V lookup: CDR1 MNHNS, CDR2 SASEGT. CDR3 bases: TGTGCCAGCAGAAGGCTAGCGGGGGTGGGTGAGCAGTTCTTC. Translating gives CASRRLAGVGEQFF.

The table lists this clonotype with many counts. The V and J genes are TRBV7-9 and TRBJ1-6; TRBD1 matches 7 bases. Germline-derived CDR1 and CDR2 are SEHNR and FQNEAQ (reference sequence). The CDR3 spans 14 residues. V lost 5 bases and J lost 13; bases outside the gene matches: 11. This CDR3 reads CASSLGGGAGPLHF. The CDR3 DNA reads TGTGCCAGCAGCCTAGGGGGCGGCGCAGGGCCCCTCCACTTT.

This clonotype was counted between two and nine times. This chain uses TRBV20-1 with TRBJ1-2; 7 nucleotides match TRBD1. The CDR3 has 12 amino acids. With V trimmed by 6 bases and J by 7 bases, 8 bases remained unmatched. Germline assignment: CDR1 DFQATT and CDR2 SNEGSKA (reference sequence). The CDR3, as DNA: TGCAGTGCCAACGACAGGGAATCTGGCTACACCTTC. Residues: CSANDRESGYTF.

This clonotype was detected ten times or more. The rearrangement links TRBV6-1 to TRBJ1-2; D not resolved. Trimming removed 7 bases at V and 6 bases at J, with 12 bases between. This CDR3 region has 12 residues. From germline, CDR1 is MNHNS and CDR2 SASEGT. The CDR3 loop is CASNRGADGYTF. CDR3 coding DNA: TGTGCCAGCAATCGAGGTGCGGATGGCTACACCTTC.